What follows are 7 T cell receptor beta chains derived from one specimen sequenced in a study of T cell responses to AZD1222 COVID-19 vaccine. Produced via immunoSEQ multiplex PCR; TCRdb's table is partial and in-frame only. Of approximately 100,000 clones listed, roughly 91% are singletons. Sequenced material: peripheral blood, taken on day 0 of AZD1222 vaccination. All receptors derive from an adult in good health.

V usage is TRBV10-1 and J usage is TRBJ2-3, with D perhaps TRBD2 (6 bases). CDR1 is WNHNN, CDR2 SYGVQD, per germline (reference sequence). CDR3 length: 17 amino acids. V dropped 3 bases and J dropped 2 bases, with 18 bases sitting between them. Written as DNA, the CDR3 is TGCGCCAGCAGTGAATTAGGTGGGACTCCGAACACAGATACGCAGTATTTT. Translating gives CASSELGGTPNTDTQYF.

The chain couples TRBV10-2 to TRBJ1-2, with D possibly TRBD1 on 6 matching bases. Germline V lookup: CDR1 WSHSY, CDR2 SAAADI. V was clipped by 3 bases and J by 5 bases, with 25 bases between them. The CDR3 sequence is 18 residues long. The CDR3 loop reads CASSERREGGSLGYGYTF. In DNA, the CDR3 is TGCGCCAGCAGTGAAAGGCGGGAGGGGGGCTCGCTTGGTTATGGCTACACCTTC.

The chain carries TRBV19 and TRBJ1-1; the match to TRBD1 covers 9 bases. Losses at the gene ends were 3 bases for V and 5 bases for J; bases not matched to a gene: 10. The CDR3 has 16 residues. Per germline, CDR1 LNHDA and CDR2 SQIVND (reference sequence). The CDR3 loop reads CASSIGGQGWLTEAFF. The CDR3 DNA reads TGTGCCAGTAGTATCGGAGGACAGGGGTGGTTGACTGAAGCTTTCTTT.

This clone was recorded once. The J gene is TRBJ1-5, the V gene TRBV7-6, with D perhaps TRBD1 (5 bases). The CDR3 sequence is 17 residues long. Germline V gene data show CDR1 as SGHVS and CDR2 as FNYEAQ. V was pared by 2 bases and J by 4 bases, with 18 bases between. CDR3 coding DNA: TGTGCCAGCAGCTTACTAAGAGGGGATAACGGAAATCAGCCCCAGCATTTT. Its translation is CASSLLRGDNGNQPQHF.

This chain links TRBV15 with TRBJ2-1; 9 positions agree with TRBD1. This CDR3 contains 15 residues. From germline, CDR1 is LNHNV and CDR2 YYDKDF (reference sequence). The junction had 5 bases not matched to a gene; V was cut back by 0 bases and J by 8 bases. CDR3 nucleotide sequence: TGTGCCACCAGCAGAGAGGGACAGGGTATCGATGAGCAGTTCTTC. This translates into CATSREGQGIDEQFF. The entire variable domain, with the rest obtained from reference TRBV15 and TRBJ2-1, is as follows: DAMVIQNPRYQVTQFGKPVTLSCSQTLNHNVMYWYQQKSSQAPKLLFHYYDKDFNNEADTPDNFQSRRPNTSFCFLDIRSPGLGDTAMYLCATSREGQGIDEQFFGPGTRLTVL.

The chain combines TRBV2 with TRBJ2-2; D perhaps matches TRBD2 (6 bases). The CDR3 extends over 14 amino acids. Germline loops: CDR1 SNHLY, CDR2 FYNNEI. Deletions cut 6 bases from V and 2 bases from J, with 10 bases between. CDR3 in amino acids: CASRPGVNTGELFF. The DNA of the CDR3 is TGTGCCAGCAGGCCGGGGGTTAACACCGGGGAGCTGTTTTTT. The full variable domain, in which reference TRBV2 and TRBJ2-2 provide the parts outside the CDR3, is EPEVTQTPSHQVTQMGQEVILRCVPISNHLYFYWYRQILGQKVEFLVSFYNNEISEKSEIFDDQFSVERPDGSNFTLKIRSTKLEDSAMYFCASRPGVNTGELFFGEGSRLTVL.

The chain combines TRBV6-1 with TRBJ2-1, with TRBD2 identical over 7 bases. CDR1 MNHNS and CDR2 SASEGT come from the germline V gene. The CDR3 sequence is 16 residues long. V was pared by 1 base and J by 3 bases, with 6 bases of the junction left unmatched. CDR3 nucleotide sequence: TGTGCCAGCAGTGAAGGGGGTCGGGGGGTCTACAATGAGCAGTTCTTC. It specifies CASSEGGRGVYNEQFF.